The 32 T cell receptor beta chains in this list originate from one sample, sequenced in a study of shared clonotypes between healthy human individuals (dated by TCRdb to 2019 to 2021). The library relied on the immunoSEQ multiplex PCR assay. Here the immuneACCESS table is served through TCRdb, limited to in-frame sequences with V and J called. Missing clones are a known gap in these copies; in checked studies unresolved V genes cover under half, and the rest lacks a known reason. The sample has some 1.5 million clones on record, around 98% of them singletons. In total, the top ten clones hold about 0.45% of the sample. Sequencing used naive CD4+ T cells sorted from blood. This specimen's cell subset or site label, interpreted: CD45RA+ positively selected. The receptors come from a man aged 25 to 40 in good health.

The genes are TRBV11-2 and TRBJ2-4, with 10 nucleotides matching TRBD1. This CDR3 has 19 amino acids. The V gene end was trimmed by 5 bases and the J gene end by 0 bases; junction bases not matched to a gene: 13. Germline CDR1 and CDR2: SGHAT and FQNNGV. For the CDR3, the DNA is TGTGCCAGCAGCCCATTTACCGGGACAGGGGTGCAAGCCAAAAACATTCAGTACTTC. Its protein product is CASSPFTGTGVQAKNIQYF.

The rearrangement joins TRBV27 to TRBJ2-7, with 7 nucleotides matching TRBD1. Germline CDR1 MNHEY, CDR2 SMNVEV (reference sequence). There are 15 residues in the CDR3. The junction had 11 bases not matched to a gene; V was cut back by 5 bases and J by 4 bases. The CDR3 reads CASSLPGTVLYEQYF. CDR3 DNA sequence: TGTGCCAGCAGTCTCCCCGGGACAGTTCTTTACGAGCAGTACTTC.

This clone has a single count. This chain links TRBV6-5 with TRBJ2-6; 14 bases line up with TRBD2. The CDR3 has 15 residues. V gave up 9 bases and J gave up 3 bases; unmatched junction bases: 1. Germline V gene lookup returns CDR1 MNHEY and CDR2 SVGAGI. Here the CDR3 reads CARGTSGSGANVLTF. The CDR3 DNA reads as TGTGCCAGAGGGACTAGCGGGAGTGGGGCCAACGTCCTGACTTTC.

V and J are TRBV6-5 and TRBJ2-3; D might be TRBD1 (5 bases). Looked up from germline, CDR1 is MNHEY and CDR2 is SVGAGI. The CDR3 runs to 13 residues. Trimming removed 8 bases from V and 6 bases from J, with 15 bases in between. The CDR3 here is CASSRRGPDTQYF. CDR3 nucleotides: TGTGCCAGCTCCAGAAGGGGTCCCGATACGCAGTATTTT.

V and J are TRBV27 and TRBJ2-3, with 8 bases matching TRBD2. The ends lost 2 bases at V and 5 bases at J; junction bases unmatched: 6. Per germline, CDR1 MNHEY and CDR2 SMNVEV (reference sequence). The CDR3 contains 15 residues. The CDR3 DNA is TGTGCCAGCAGTTTAGACGGGAGGGTTGGAGATACGCAGTATTTT. This translates into CASSLDGRVGDTQYF.

In regard to this clone: The same CDR3 is also encoded by other DNA sequences in this sample. This rearrangement joins TRBV18 to TRBJ1-4; weak D call: TRBD1 (5 bases). The CDR3 is made up of 13 amino acids. In germline, CDR1 is KGHSH, CDR2 LQKENI. The V end was cut by 5 bases, the J end by 7 bases, with 11 bases between. This chain's CDR3 is CASSTQGREKLFF. DNA for the CDR3: TGTGCCAGCTCAACCCAGGGTCGTGAAAAACTGTTTTTT.

The chain links TRBV25-1 to TRBJ2-2; D call uncertain. V was shortened by 1 base and J by 4 bases, with 4 bases between the two germline ends. Germline V lookup: CDR1 MGHDK, CDR2 SYGVNS. The CDR3 loop spans 13 amino acids. CDR3: CASSELITGELFF. The CDR3 nucleotides read TGTGCCAGCAGTGAATTGATCACCGGGGAGCTGTTTTTT.

V usage is TRBV29-1 and J usage is TRBJ2-3, with D possibly TRBD1 on 6 matching bases. This CDR3 is built from 13 residues. V shed 0 bases and J shed 4 bases, with 8 bases lying between them. Germline V gives CDR1 SQVTM, CDR2 ANQGSEA. CDR3 sequence (DNA): TGCAGCGTTGAAGACACAGGGCCAGATACGCAGTATTTT. Residues: CSVEDTGPDTQYF.

The chain joins TRBV5-1 to TRBJ2-3; D is possibly TRBD2 (6 bases). Trimming cost V 4 bases and J 3 bases, with 12 bases left between them. The CDR3 spans 14 residues. Germline values: CDR1 SGHRS, CDR2 YFSETQ. The CDR3 is CASSGGAATDTQYF. The CDR3, as DNA: TGCGCCAGCAGCGGAGGGGCGGCTACAGATACGCAGTATTTT. The entire variable domain, with the rest obtained from reference TRBV5-1 and TRBJ2-3, is as follows: KAGVTQTPRYLIKTRGQQVTLSCSPISGHRSVSWYQQTPGQGLQFLFEYFSETQRNKGNFPGRFSGRQFSNSRSEMNVSTLELGDSALYLCASSGGAATDTQYFGPGTRLTVL.

The V and J genes are TRBV6-1 and TRBJ1-1; no clear D gene. Germline CDR1 and CDR2: MNHNS and SASEGT. The CDR3 is 13 amino acids. Trimming left V 1 base short and J 7 bases short, with 10 bases between. CDR3 residues: CASSEVGEVEAFF. CDR3 coding DNA: TGTGCCAGCAGTGAAGTGGGTGAGGTTGAAGCTTTCTTT.

This chain connects TRBV28 to TRBJ2-3; 8 nucleotides align to TRBD2. The CDR3 runs to 15 residues. The V and J ends lost 7 bases and 5 bases, in that order; junction bases with no gene match: 11. The V gene's germline CDR1 is MDHEN and CDR2 SYDVKM. CDR3 amino acids: CASKKWREDGDTQYF. CDR3 in DNA: TGTGCCAGCAAAAAATGGCGGGAGGATGGAGATACGCAGTATTTT.

As for this clone: Other DNA sequences of this sample code for an identical CDR3. The chain links TRBV9 to TRBJ2-2, with 8 bases lining up with TRBD2. V shed 2 bases, J shed 1 base, and the junction held 1 base outside the gene matches. Germline values: CDR1 SGDLS, CDR2 YYNGEE. The CDR3 totals 15 residues. The chain's CDR3 is CASSVLAGNTGELFF. In DNA, the CDR3 is TGTGCCAGCAGCGTTCTAGCGGGGAACACCGGGGAGCTGTTTTTT.

This chain joins TRBV11-2 and TRBJ2-1, with TRBD2 matching over 11 bases. V shed 2 bases and J 4 bases; nucleotides not matched to a gene: 10. The CDR3 loop spans 18 amino acids. Germline V gene data show CDR1 as SGHAT and CDR2 as FQNNGV. As DNA, the CDR3 is TGTGCCAGCAGCTTATGGCCCCAAACTAGCGGGGGTTACAATGAGCAGTTCTTC. Translated, it gives CASSLWPQTSGGYNEQFF.

The rearrangement links TRBV14 to TRBJ1-1; weak D call: TRBD1 (6 bases). The CDR3 extends over 17 amino acids. Germline CDR1 SGHDN, CDR2 FVKESK. The V gene lost 4 bases and the J gene lost 11 bases, with 29 bases spanning the gap. The DNA of the CDR3 is TGTGCCAGCAGCCCATACAAAGGGAGTACAGGGCCGTTAAAGGCTTTCTTT. Translated: CASSPYKGSTGPLKAFF.

The chain joins TRBV13 to TRBJ2-7; 11 bases align to TRBD1. From germline, CDR1 is PRHDT and CDR2 FYEKMQ (reference sequence). Trimming at V came to 4 bases and at J to 2 bases, leaving 10 bases not matched to a gene. This CDR3 contains 17 residues. CDR3 coding DNA: TGTGCCAGCAGCTCCTCCAACCGGGACAGGGGGACCTACGAGCAGTACTTC. Encoded protein: CASSSSNRDRGTYEQYF.

The rearrangement links TRBV5-1 to TRBJ2-2; 8 positions agree with TRBD2. With 6 bases clipped from V and 6 bases from J, the junction kept 7 bases outside the gene matches. Germline-derived CDR1 and CDR2 are SGHRS and YFSETQ. The CDR3 totals 14 residues. The CDR3 reads CASIREGPPGELFF. The CDR3 DNA reads TGCGCCAGCATACGGGAGGGCCCCCCCGGGGAGCTGTTTTTT. The whole variable domain, filled in from reference TRBV5-1 and TRBJ2-2, reads KAGVTQTPRYLIKTRGQQVTLSCSPISGHRSVSWYQQTPGQGLQFLFEYFSETQRNKGNFPGRFSGRQFSNSRSEMNVSTLELGDSALYLCASIREGPPGELFFGEGSRLTVL.

The V call is TRBV18, the J call TRBJ2-3, with TRBD1 matching 7 bases. Germline lookup yields CDR1 KGHSH and CDR2 LQKENI. Trimming removed 3 bases from V and 2 bases from J; junction bases left unmatched: 14. The CDR3 runs to 18 residues. The CDR3 is CASSPLQLQGFATDTQYF. CDR3 sequence (DNA): TGTGCCAGCTCACCCTTACAACTACAGGGGTTCGCCACAGATACGCAGTATTTT.

V is TRBV27 and J is TRBJ1-1; D unclear. The CDR3 has 17 residues. In germline, CDR1 is MNHEY, CDR2 SMNVEV (reference sequence). V was cut by 4 bases and J by 12 bases, with 30 bases left in between. The CDR3 protein is CASSSVVAAGMRVVTFF. The DNA for the CDR3 is TGTGCCAGCAGTTCGGTGGTAGCGGCGGGAATGCGGGTGGTGACTTTCTTT.

V is TRBV2 and J is TRBJ1-2; D is possibly TRBD1 (6 bases). The V and J ends lost 2 bases and 4 bases respectively, with 14 bases between them. Germline values: CDR1 SNHLY, CDR2 FYNNEI. This CDR3 region has 15 residues. CDR3 residues: CASSERSRGGYGYTF. CDR3 sequence (DNA): TGTGCCAGCAGTGAAAGGTCCAGGGGTGGCTATGGCTACACCTTC.

This clone was seen a single time. The rearrangement joins TRBV5-8 to TRBJ2-1, with D hard to call. The CDR3 extends over 12 amino acids. Germline V gene sequence: CDR1 SGHTS, CDR2 YDEGEE. With 4 bases removed from V and 2 bases from J, the gap between germline ends came to 4 bases. For the CDR3, the DNA is TGTGCCAGCAGCATTACCTACAATGAGCAGTTCTTC. The encoded protein is CASSITYNEQFF.

This chain connects TRBV5-1 to TRBJ1-3; 8 bases align to TRBD1. Per germline, CDR1 SGHRS and CDR2 YFSETQ. This CDR3 is 16 amino acids long. Unmatched junction bases numbered 7, after V lost 2 bases and J lost 3 bases. CDR3 sequence reads: CASSFGVRGLGNTIYF. The CDR3 coding sequence is TGCGCCAGCAGCTTCGGCGTCAGGGGGCTTGGAAACACCATATATTTT. Based on the CDR3 plus reference TRBV5-1 and TRBJ1-3, the full variable domain is KAGVTQTPRYLIKTRGQQVTLSCSPISGHRSVSWYQQTPGQGLQFLFEYFSETQRNKGNFPGRFSGRQFSNSRSEMNVSTLELGDSALYLCASSFGVRGLGNTIYFGEGSWLTVV.

J is TRBJ1-2 and V is TRBV28, with a tentative D call TRBD1 (5 bases). CDR3 length: 15 residues. The V end lost 3 bases, the J end lost 4 bases, and 15 bases lay between the germline ends. The germline V gene has CDR1 MDHEN and CDR2 SYDVKM. The DNA for the CDR3 is TGTGCCAGCAGTTTTCCTTCGGGGCCGATCTATGGCTACACCTTC. Protein sequence: CASSFPSGPIYGYTF.

The chain has TRBV5-5 and TRBJ2-3; D is unresolved. The V end was cut by 3 bases, the J end by 5 bases, with 13 bases between. Germline CDR1 and CDR2: SGHKS and YYEKEE (reference sequence). CDR3 length: 14 amino acids. The CDR3 DNA reads as TGTGCCAGCAGCTACCCGGGTATGGGAGATACGCAGTATTTT. Protein: CASSYPGMGDTQYF.

The CDR3 loop is CSVRSIEGQPQHF. CDR3 sequence (DNA): TGCAGCGTAAGATCCATCGAGGGTCAGCCCCAGCATTTT. This sequence joins TRBV29-1 and TRBJ1-5, with D uncertain. The V gene's germline CDR1 is SQVTM and CDR2 ANQGSEA. Trimming left V 6 bases short and J 6 bases short, with 15 bases between. The CDR3 has 13 residues.

The chain couples TRBV6-6 to TRBJ2-1; 9 nucleotides align to TRBD2. J gave up 5 bases and V 1 base, and 3 bases lay outside the gene matches. This CDR3 region has 15 residues. Per germline, CDR1 MNHNY and CDR2 SVGAGI (reference sequence). The CDR3 sequence is CASSYLASGNNEQFF. The CDR3 DNA reads as TGTGCCAGCAGTTACTTGGCTAGCGGGAACAATGAGCAGTTCTTC.

J is TRBJ1-5 and V is TRBV27; 10 bases are shared with TRBD1. CDR1 and CDR2 from the germline V gene are MNHEY and SMNVEV (reference sequence). The V gene end was trimmed by 4 bases and the J gene end by 5 bases; junction bases not matched to a gene: 8. The CDR3 consists of 16 residues. The CDR3 DNA reads as TGTGCCAGCAGTTCTCGTGGGGGACAGGGGTATCAGCCCCAGCATTTT. Translated: CASSSRGGQGYQPQHF.

The chain is built from TRBV10-3 and TRBJ2-3, with 7 bases matching TRBD2. Trimming took 5 bases from V and 6 from J; bases not matched to a gene: 14. From germline, CDR1 is ENHRY and CDR2 SYGVKD. The CDR3 is 16 amino acids. The CDR3 is CAISPRVAGEWDTQYF. The CDR3 nucleotides read TGTGCCATCAGTCCACGGGTGGCGGGAGAATGGGATACGCAGTATTTT.

This chain connects TRBV15 to TRBJ2-7; 9 nucleotides match TRBD1. With 3 bases clipped from V and 2 bases from J, the junction kept 8 bases outside the gene matches. The CDR3 spans 16 residues. Germline-derived CDR1 and CDR2 are LNHNV and YYDKDF (reference sequence). The CDR3 protein is CATSSVLRDRAYEQYF. The DNA of the CDR3 is TGTGCCACCAGCAGCGTCCTGAGGGACAGGGCCTACGAGCAGTACTTC.

The rearrangement links TRBV5-1 to TRBJ2-1; D possibly uses TRBD1 or TRBD2 (5 bases each). Germline CDR1 SGHRS, CDR2 YFSETQ. The V end was cut by 1 base, the J end by 8 bases, with 16 bases between. The CDR3 spans 15 residues. The CDR3: CASSLTGPGSDEQFF. CDR3 in DNA: TGCGCCAGCAGCTTGACGGGACCCGGTTCGGATGAGCAGTTCTTC.

The chain employs TRBV9 and TRBJ2-2, with 7 bases lining up with TRBD2. The CDR3 contains 14 residues. Germline V CDR1 and CDR2: SGDLS, YYNGEE. V trimming: 0 bases; J trimming: 8 bases; junction bases outside the gene matches: 4. As DNA, the CDR3 is TGTGCCAGCAGCGTAGCTTCTAGCGGAGGGGAGCTGTTTTTT. Its protein is CASSVASSGGELFF.

V and J are TRBV19 and TRBJ2-3, with D perhaps matching TRBD1 or TRBD2 (6 bases each). CDR1 and CDR2 (germline): LNHDA, SQIVND (reference sequence). The CDR3 runs 18 residues. V dropped 1 base and J dropped 2 bases, with 19 bases sitting between them. CDR3 DNA: TGTGCCAGTAGTATAGCTTCCGGGGGCGGTCGAACCACAGATACGCAGTATTTT. Encoded protein: CASSIASGGGRTTDTQYF.

The CDR3 protein is CASSLSGSYRGFLTF. As DNA, the CDR3 is TGTGCCAGCAGTTTATCAGGGTCGTACAGGGGCTTTCTCACCTTC. The chain uses TRBV28 and TRBJ1-2; 7 nucleotides agree with TRBD1. Losses at the gene ends were 1 base for V and 13 bases for J; bases not matched to a gene: 15. The CDR3 length is 15 residues. The germline V gene has CDR1 MDHEN and CDR2 SYDVKM.